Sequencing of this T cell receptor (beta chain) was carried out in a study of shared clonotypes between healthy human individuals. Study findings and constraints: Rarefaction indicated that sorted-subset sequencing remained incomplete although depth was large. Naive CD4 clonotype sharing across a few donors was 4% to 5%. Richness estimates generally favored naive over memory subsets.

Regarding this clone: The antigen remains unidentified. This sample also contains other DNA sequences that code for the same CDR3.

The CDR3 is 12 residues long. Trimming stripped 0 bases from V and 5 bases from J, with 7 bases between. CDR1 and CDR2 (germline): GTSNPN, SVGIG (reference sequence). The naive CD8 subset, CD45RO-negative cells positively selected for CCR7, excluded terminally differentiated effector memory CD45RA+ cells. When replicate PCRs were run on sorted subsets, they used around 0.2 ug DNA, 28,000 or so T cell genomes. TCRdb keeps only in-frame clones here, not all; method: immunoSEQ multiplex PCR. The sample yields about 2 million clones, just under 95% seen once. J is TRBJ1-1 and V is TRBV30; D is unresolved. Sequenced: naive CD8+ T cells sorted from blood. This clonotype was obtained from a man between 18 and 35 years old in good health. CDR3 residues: CAWSVTGTEAFF. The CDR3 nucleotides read TGTGCCTGGAGTGTTACCGGAACTGAAGCTTTCTTT.